The 9 T cell receptor beta chains below come from one sample, sequenced in a study of radiation and T cells in renal cell carcinoma. Treatment indicated: treatment-naive control, cytoreductive nephrectomy. TCRdb's copy holds only in-frame clones and misses some; the assay was immunoSEQ multiplex PCR. The table records roughly 13,000 clones, just over 55% of them present only once. Sequences were derived from tumor tissue, sampled from a patient whose treatment was nephrectomy without radiotherapy. The receptors here all came from a man aged 45 to 65 with renal cell carcinoma.

The V gene is TRBV13, the J gene TRBJ2-4; 7 positions agree with TRBD2. The V and J ends lost 0 bases and 5 bases, in that order; junction bases with no gene match: 10. The CDR3 runs to 17 residues. CDR1 is PRHDT, CDR2 FYEKMQ, per germline (reference sequence). This chain's CDR3 is CASSLGQIRAGENIQYF. The CDR3 region has the DNA TGTGCCAGCAGCTTAGGGCAGATCCGGGCGGGGGAAAACATTCAGTACTTC.

This clone was found a few times. J is TRBJ1-4 and V is TRBV6-1; D uncertain. With 3 bases removed from V and 0 bases from J, the gap between germline ends came to 8 bases. CDR1 MNHNS and CDR2 SASEGT come from the germline V gene. CDR3 length: 15 amino acids. The DNA for the CDR3 is TGTGCCAGCAGTGAGAATGGGGCAACTAATGAAAAACTGTTTTTT. The encoded protein is CASSENGATNEKLFF.

Only a few counts were recorded for this clone. This chain joins TRBV5-1 and TRBJ1-4, with D unclear. CDR3 length: 16 amino acids. CDR1 SGHRS and CDR2 YFSETQ come from the germline V gene. Deletions cut 0 bases from V and 0 bases from J, with 9 bases between. The CDR3 here is CASSLAGTTTNEKLFF. CDR3 DNA: TGCGCCAGCAGCTTGGCCGGCACGACAACTAATGAAAAACTGTTTTTT.

The chain uses TRBV27 and TRBJ2-6, with 7 bases lining up with TRBD1. V shed 7 bases, J shed 0 bases, and the junction held 6 bases outside the gene matches. The germline CDR1 and CDR2 sequences are MNHEY and SMNVEV (reference sequence). This CDR3 is 16 amino acids long. This CDR3 is CASTRDSFSGANVLTF. CDR3 DNA: TGTGCCAGCACCAGGGACAGCTTCTCTGGGGCCAACGTCCTGACTTTC.

This sequence joins TRBV7-8 and TRBJ1-4; 8 positions match TRBD1. The CDR3 runs to 16 residues. Germline trimming cut 1 base from V and 4 bases from J; bases unmatched to any gene: 5. Germline V gene data show CDR1 as SGHVS and CDR2 as FQNEAQ. This CDR3 is CASSLGLGQVNEKLFF. The CDR3 DNA reads as TGTGCCAGCAGCTTAGGGTTGGGACAGGTTAATGAAAAACTGTTTTTT. The full variable domain, rest sourced from reference TRBV7-8 and TRBJ1-4, is GAGVSQSPRYKVAKRGQDVALRCDPISGHVSLFWYQQALGQGPEFLTYFQNEAQLDKSGLPSDRFFAERPEGSVSTLKIQRTQQEDSAVYLCASSLGLGQVNEKLFFGSGTQLSVL.

By sample fraction, this clone is medium-sized. The chain has TRBV5-5 and TRBJ1-6; 7 nucleotides agree with TRBD1. CDR1 is SGHKS, CDR2 YYEKEE, per germline (reference sequence). The V segment lost 5 bases and the J segment 11 bases; nucleotides outside the gene matches: 13. The CDR3 is 15 residues long. CDR3 nucleotide sequence: TGTGCCAGCAGTTCATCAGGGGGGCCCTCGCCACCCCTCCACTTT. Encoded protein: CASSSSGGPSPPLHF.

By sample share, this clone is medium-sized (0.01 to 0.1%). This chain joins TRBV9 and TRBJ1-3, with 8 bases fitting TRBD1. V was pared by 8 bases and J by 2 bases, with 6 bases of the junction left unmatched. CDR3 length: 14 residues. Germline V gene lookup returns CDR1 SGDLS and CDR2 YYNGEE. This chain's CDR3 is CASSGGTAGNTIYF. CDR3 bases: TGTGCCAGTTCAGGGGGCACGGCTGGAAACACCATATATTTT.

This clone was detected a few times. The V call is TRBV7-8, the J call TRBJ2-1; D tentatively reads TRBD1 or TRBD2 (6 bases each). Trimming left V 7 bases short and J 7 bases short, with 20 bases between. The CDR3 extends over 15 amino acids. Germline values: CDR1 SGHVS, CDR2 FQNEAQ. In DNA, the CDR3 is TGTGCCAGCATATTTGAGCGGTGGGGGGCAAATGAGCAGTTCTTC. Protein: CASIFERWGANEQFF.

The CDR3 nucleotides read TGTGCCAGTAGTTTTAATCCGGGACAGGGTCAGCCCCAGCATTTT. Its protein product is CASSFNPGQGQPQHF. This chain links TRBV19 with TRBJ1-5; 9 nucleotides match TRBD1. The CDR3 runs 15 residues. In germline, CDR1 is LNHDA, CDR2 SQIVND (reference sequence). The V gene end was trimmed by 5 bases and the J gene end by 6 bases; junction bases not matched to a gene: 8.